The 30 T cell receptor beta chains below all came from one sample that was sequenced in a study of T cells in Graves' hyperthyroidism and ophthalmopathy. Regions amplified from RNA transcripts were the TCR beta CDR3 regions. An initial round of RT-PCR targeting the TCR CDR3 relied on the HTBI primer set. A single record per CDR3 protein comes from TCRdb applying MiXCR to the multiplex PCR reads. The sample yields a few hundred thousand distinct CDR3 sequences, about 16% seen once. The sample comprised blood. These receptors were taken from a woman aged 30 to 39 with Graves' ophthalmopathy.

This clonotype was picked up one time. The chain employs TRBV29-1 and TRBJ1-2, with D possibly matching TRBD1 (6 bases). The CDR3 is 13 amino acids. Trimming took off 6 bases at V and 2 bases at J, with 13 bases between the two ends. The V gene's germline CDR1 is SQVTM and CDR2 ANQGSEA. DNA of the CDR3: TGCAGCGTGGACAGATCCGAGAACTATGGCTACACCTTC. Protein sequence: CSVDRSENYGYTF.

The rearrangement joins TRBV6-9 to TRBJ2-7, with D maybe TRBD1 (5 bases). This CDR3 has 13 residues. Trimming took off 0 bases at V and 7 bases at J, with 10 bases between the two ends. The V gene's germline CDR1 is MNHGY and CDR2 SVAAGI. CDR3 nucleotide sequence: TGTGCCAGCAGTTATTCGGACACATTAGAGCAGTACTTC. This translates into CASSYSDTLEQYF.

This chain joins TRBV20-1 and TRBJ1-2; TRBD1 matches 9 bases. Per the germline V gene, CDR1 is DFQATT and CDR2 is SNEGSKA (reference sequence). V lost 2 bases to trimming and J lost 4 bases; unmatched junction nucleotides: 8. The CDR3 covers 15 residues. The CDR3, as DNA: TGCAGTGCTAGAAGACAGGGGGGGACAGCCTATGGCTACACCTTC. It is translated as CSARRQGGTAYGYTF.

This clonotype has a count of ten or more. V and J are TRBV27 and TRBJ2-3; TRBD1 is a possible D gene (6 bases). V lost 3 bases and J 1 base, leaving 11 bases between the germline ends. The germline V gene encodes CDR1 MNHEY and CDR2 SMNVEV (reference sequence). The CDR3 is 15 amino acids. The CDR3 sequence: CASSFRPGGTDTQYF. For the CDR3, the DNA is TGTGCCAGCAGTTTCCGGCCAGGGGGCACAGATACGCAGTATTTT.

This chain joins TRBV5-6 and TRBJ2-1, with unresolved D. Trimming stripped 0 bases from V and 0 bases from J, with 16 bases between. CDR1 is SGHDT and CDR2 is YYEEEE in the germline V gene. CDR3 length: 18 amino acids. CDR3 region: CASSLGNRPASSYNEQFF. The DNA for the CDR3 is TGTGCCAGCAGCTTGGGGAACCGGCCGGCGAGCTCCTACAATGAGCAGTTCTTC.

This clonotype was observed many times. The chain couples TRBV29-1 to TRBJ2-3; 8 bases line up with TRBD2. Germline V gene lookup returns CDR1 SQVTM and CDR2 ANQGSEA. V dropped 3 bases and J dropped 0; count of bases not matched to a gene: 5. The CDR3 is 15 residues long. Here the CDR3 reads CSVDNSGVSTDTQYF. The CDR3 DNA follows: TGCAGCGTTGATAATAGCGGGGTTAGCACAGATACGCAGTATTTT.

This clonotype has at least ten counts. The J gene is TRBJ1-1, the V gene TRBV11-2; possible D gene TRBD1, 6 bases. The V end was cut by 2 bases, the J end by 4 bases, with 11 bases between. CDR1 SGHAT and CDR2 FQNNGV come from the germline V gene. The CDR3 spans 14 residues. The CDR3 DNA sequence: TGTGCCAGCAGCTTACCCACAGGGAGCACTGAAGCTTTCTTT. It codes for CASSLPTGSTEAFF.

This clonotype was counted many times. The genes are TRBV5-4 and TRBJ2-3; D is tentatively TRBD1 or TRBD2 (6 bases each). The CDR3 contains 14 residues. The V gene's germline CDR1 is SGHNT and CDR2 YYREEE (reference sequence). Between the trimmed V and J ends, which lost 0 bases and 5 bases, there was a span of 10 bases. DNA for the CDR3: TGTGCCAGCAGCTTGGTCGGGGGCGGAGATACGCAGTATTTT. Protein: CASSLVGGGDTQYF.

The chain employs TRBV6-1 and TRBJ1-3, with D uncertain. Germline values: CDR1 MNHNS, CDR2 SASEGT. CDR3 length: 15 amino acids. V shed 6 bases and J shed 0 bases, with 12 bases lying between them. The CDR3 is CASSLTLSSGNTIYF. The CDR3 DNA is TGTGCCAGCAGCCTCACCCTTAGCTCTGGAAACACCATATATTTT.

This clonotype has at least ten counts. The CDR3 DNA follows: TGTGCCAGCAGCCGGGGGCCCCTATACAATGAGCAGTTCTTC. This codes for CASSRGPLYNEQFF. This chain connects TRBV28 to TRBJ2-1, with D possibly called TRBD1 or TRBD2 (6 bases each). CDR1 is MDHEN, CDR2 SYDVKM, per germline. V gave up 6 bases and J gave up 4 bases, with 13 bases separating them. The CDR3 runs to 14 residues.

This clonotype appeared a few times. The chain couples TRBV7-2 to TRBJ1-2; D gene unclear. The length of the CDR3 is 15 residues. Germline loops: CDR1 SGHTA, CDR2 FQGNSA. The V end was cut by 5 bases, the J end by 4 bases, with 17 bases between. The CDR3 DNA sequence: TGTGCCAGCAGCCAAGATCTGCCGGGAGCCTATGGCTACACCTTC. This translates into CASSQDLPGAYGYTF.

This clonotype has a handful of counts. This chain uses TRBV9 with TRBJ1-6; D remains ambiguous. CDR3 length equals 12 residues. The germline V gene has CDR1 SGDLS and CDR2 YYNGEE. Trimming took off 2 bases at V and 10 bases at J, with 7 bases between the two ends. The CDR3 bases are TGTGCCAGCAGCGTGACTGGATCACCCCTCCACTTT. Translation gives CASSVTGSPLHF.

Ten or more counts support this clonotype. The CDR3 DNA sequence: TGTGCCAGCAGCTTCGGGGGGCTAGCGGGAGCCTACGAGCAGTACTTC. As protein: CASSFGGLAGAYEQYF. The chain joins TRBV7-6 to TRBJ2-7, with 10 bases fitting TRBD2. Per the germline V gene, CDR1 is SGHVS and CDR2 is FNYEAQ. The ends lost 3 bases at V and 2 bases at J; junction bases unmatched: 7. The CDR3 consists of 16 residues.

The chain has TRBV5-4 and TRBJ2-7; 16 bases line up with TRBD2. There are 16 residues in the CDR3. Germline V gene sequence: CDR1 SGHNT, CDR2 YYREEE (reference sequence). V gave up 4 bases and J gave up 5 bases; unmatched junction bases: 6. In nucleotides, the CDR3 is TGTGCCAGCAGCGGCGGGACTAGCGGGAGGGCCAACGAGCAGTACTTC. Its translation: CASSGGTSGRANEQYF.

The sample holds a few counts of this clonotype. The chain uses TRBV19 and TRBJ2-3; 7 bases fit TRBD1. V shed 8 bases, J shed 3 bases, and the junction held 8 bases outside the gene matches. CDR1 and CDR2 (germline): LNHDA, SQIVND (reference sequence). CDR3 length equals 14 residues. The DNA of the CDR3 is TGTGCCAGTCACTCGGGACAGCCTACAGATACGCAGTATTTT. Protein product: CASHSGQPTDTQYF.

V usage is TRBV6-2 or TRBV6-3 and J usage is TRBJ2-1; D gene ambiguous. V was cut by 0 bases and J by 0 bases, with 9 bases left in between. CDR1 and CDR2 from the germline V gene are MNHEY and SVGEGT. The CDR3 sequence is 16 residues long. The CDR3 here is CASSYSSRVSYNEQFF. CDR3 nucleotide sequence: TGTGCCAGCAGTTACTCGAGTCGAGTCTCCTACAATGAGCAGTTCTTC.

The V and J genes are TRBV30 and TRBJ2-1; 14 bases are a match to TRBD2. V dropped 3 bases and J dropped 8; count of bases not matched to a gene: 12. This CDR3 has 17 residues. CDR1 is GTSNPN and CDR2 is SVGIG in the germline V gene (reference sequence). The CDR3 nucleotides read TGTGCCTGGAGACCTCCTGGGACTAGCGGGAGCGCGGATGAGCAGTTCTTC. Translation gives CAWRPPGTSGSADEQFF. The full variable domain, completed using reference TRBV30 and TRBJ2-1, is SQTIHQWPATLVQPVGSPLSLECTVEGTSNPNLYWYRQAAGRGLQLLFYSVGIGQISSEVPQNLSASRPQDRQFILSSKKLLLSDSGFYLCAWRPPGTSGSADEQFFGPGTRLTVL.

The chain combines TRBV12-3 or TRBV12-4 with TRBJ1-5; the D gene is possibly TRBD1 (5 bases). The length of the CDR3 is 16 residues. Trimming shortened V by 0 bases and J by 4 bases, and 13 bases separated the two germline ends. The CDR3 sequence is CASSLAQGLGNQPQHF. In DNA form, the CDR3 reads TGTGCCAGCAGTTTAGCTCAGGGTTTGGGAAATCAGCCCCAGCATTTT.

This rearrangement joins TRBV20-1 to TRBJ2-3; TRBD2 is a possible D gene (5 bases). This CDR3 region has 15 residues. V was cut by 6 bases and J by 1 base, with 17 bases left in between. The germline CDR1 and CDR2 sequences are DFQATT and SNEGSKA (reference sequence). The CDR3 here is CSAFHGVVGTDTQYF. For the CDR3, the DNA is TGCAGTGCCTTCCACGGGGTAGTCGGCACAGATACGCAGTATTTT.

This clonotype occurred many times. The chain has TRBV11-2 and TRBJ2-7; no firm D call. V was cut by 0 bases and J by 2 bases, with 14 bases left in between. CDR1 is SGHAT, CDR2 FQNNGV, per germline. CDR3 length: 16 residues. This CDR3 reads CASSLEQGFGTYEQYF. Here the CDR3 DNA reads TGTGCCAGCAGCTTAGAACAAGGATTTGGGACCTACGAGCAGTACTTC. The full variable domain, with the rest looked up from reference TRBV11-2 and TRBJ2-7, is EAGVAQSPRYKIIEKRQSVAFWCNPISGHATLYWYQQILGQGPKLLIQFQNNGVVDDSQLPKDRFSAERLKGVDSTLKIQPAKLEDSAVYLCASSLEQGFGTYEQYFGPGTRLTVT.

This rearrangement joins TRBV24-1 to TRBJ2-5; 8 bases align to TRBD1. The CDR3 is made up of 16 amino acids. Germline-derived CDR1 and CDR2 are KGHDR and SFDVKD. With V trimmed by 3 bases and J by 5 bases, 10 bases remained unmatched. CDR3 DNA sequence: TGTGCCACCAGTGATCTAGGACAGGGTACGGAGGAGACCCAGTACTTC. This sequence encodes CATSDLGQGTEETQYF.

This clonotype was detected ten times or more. V usage is TRBV28 and J usage is TRBJ2-1; 10 positions agree with TRBD2. Germline CDR1 is MDHEN and CDR2 is SYDVKM. After removal of 9 bases from V and 4 bases from J, the junction contained 9 bases not matched to a gene. The CDR3 has 15 amino acids. The CDR3 coding sequence is TGTGCCAGTGGACCGGGACTAGCGTATTACAATGAGCAGTTCTTC. Translating it yields CASGPGLAYYNEQFF. Together with reference TRBV28 and TRBJ2-1, the CDR3 gives the full variable domain: DVKVTQSSRYLVKRTGEKVFLECVQDMDHENMFWYRQDPGLGLRLIYFSYDVKMKEKGDIPEGYSVSREKKERFSLILESASTNQTSMYLCASGPGLAYYNEQFFGPGTRLTVL.

The sample holds many counts of this clonotype. The chain has TRBV29-1 and TRBJ1-1; a weak D match, TRBD1 (6 bases). The CDR3 is 13 amino acids. Trimming took 6 bases from V and 1 from J, leaving 12 bases between them. CDR1 SQVTM and CDR2 ANQGSEA come from the germline V gene. In nucleotides, the CDR3 is TGCAGCGTAGGGGGTTTCGGGAACACTGAAGCTTTCTTT. Protein: CSVGGFGNTEAFF.

The chain is built from TRBV20-1 and TRBJ2-5; no definite D call. Germline CDR1 is DFQATT and CDR2 is SNEGSKA (reference sequence). V shed 5 bases and J shed 2 bases, with 9 bases lying between them. CDR3 size: 12 residues. The CDR3 sequence is CSASYEQETQYF. In DNA form, the CDR3 reads TGCAGTGCTTCGTACGAGCAAGAGACCCAGTACTTC.

This clonotype came up a few times. V gene TRBV6-1 combines with J gene TRBJ1-2, with 8 bases aligning to TRBD1. Losses at the gene ends were 8 bases for V and 7 bases for J; bases not matched to a gene: 12. CDR1 and CDR2 (germline): MNHNS, SASEGT. The CDR3 covers 14 residues. The CDR3 protein is CASGWAQGAGGYTF. The CDR3 DNA follows: TGTGCCAGCGGATGGGCCCAGGGGGCAGGTGGCTACACCTTC.

The chain combines TRBV4-1 with TRBJ2-7; no clear D. V dropped 2 bases and J dropped 7 bases, with 12 bases sitting between them. The V gene's germline CDR1 is MGHRA and CDR2 YSYEKL. The CDR3 sequence is 13 residues long. The chain's CDR3 is CASSQSLSLEQYF. The DNA for the CDR3 is TGCGCCAGCAGCCAATCCTTATCGCTAGAGCAGTACTTC.

This clonotype occurred many times. The rearrangement uses TRBV20-1 and TRBJ2-3; D gene uncertain. The V gene lost 2 bases and the J gene lost 2 bases, with 11 bases spanning the gap. CDR1 DFQATT and CDR2 SNEGSKA come from the germline V gene (reference sequence). The CDR3 loop spans 14 amino acids. CDR3: CSARTRLDTDTQYF. In DNA form, the CDR3 reads TGCAGTGCTAGAACCCGGTTAGACACAGATACGCAGTATTTT.

This chain connects TRBV4-3 to TRBJ2-1, with 8 bases that match TRBD1. This CDR3 spans 16 amino acids. The V and J ends lost 1 base and 2 bases, in that order; junction bases with no gene match: 4. The germline V gene encodes CDR1 LGHNA and CDR2 YSLEER. The CDR3 loop is CASSQGTGLAYNEQFF. In DNA form, the CDR3 reads TGCGCCAGCAGCCAAGGGACAGGGTTAGCCTACAATGAGCAGTTCTTC.

The table lists this clonotype with a few counts. The genes are TRBV27 and TRBJ2-1, with TRBD2 identical over 14 bases. Germline trimming cut 6 bases from V and 6 bases from J; bases unmatched to any gene: 7. From germline, CDR1 is MNHEY and CDR2 SMNVEV (reference sequence). The CDR3 is 16 amino acids. CDR3: CASRRTSGRLGNEQFF. CDR3 DNA: TGTGCCAGCAGGCGGACTAGCGGGAGGTTGGGCAATGAGCAGTTCTTC.

This clonotype was detected ten times or more. V and J are TRBV3-1 and TRBJ1-5, with 7 bases identical to TRBD1. V was clipped by 4 bases and J by 6 bases; unmatched bases: 3. The CDR3 covers 13 residues. CDR1 and CDR2 (germline): LGHDT, YNNKEL (reference sequence). The CDR3 coding sequence is TGTGCCAGCAGCCGAGGACAGGCTCAGCCCCAGCATTTT. It codes for CASSRGQAQPQHF.